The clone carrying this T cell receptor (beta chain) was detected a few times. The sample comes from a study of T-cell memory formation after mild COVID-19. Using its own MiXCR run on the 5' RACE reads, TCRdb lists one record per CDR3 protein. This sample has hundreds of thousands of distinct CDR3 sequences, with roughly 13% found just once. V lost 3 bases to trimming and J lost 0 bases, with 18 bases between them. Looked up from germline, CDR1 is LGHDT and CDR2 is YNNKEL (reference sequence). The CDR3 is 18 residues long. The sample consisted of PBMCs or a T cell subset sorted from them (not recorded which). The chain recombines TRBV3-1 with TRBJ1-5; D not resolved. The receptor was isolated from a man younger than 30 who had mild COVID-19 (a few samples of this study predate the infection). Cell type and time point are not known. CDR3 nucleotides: TGTGCCAGCAGCCAGGGCAGGACGAGTAGATATAGCAATCAGCCCCAGCATTTT. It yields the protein CASSQGRTSRYSNQPQHF.